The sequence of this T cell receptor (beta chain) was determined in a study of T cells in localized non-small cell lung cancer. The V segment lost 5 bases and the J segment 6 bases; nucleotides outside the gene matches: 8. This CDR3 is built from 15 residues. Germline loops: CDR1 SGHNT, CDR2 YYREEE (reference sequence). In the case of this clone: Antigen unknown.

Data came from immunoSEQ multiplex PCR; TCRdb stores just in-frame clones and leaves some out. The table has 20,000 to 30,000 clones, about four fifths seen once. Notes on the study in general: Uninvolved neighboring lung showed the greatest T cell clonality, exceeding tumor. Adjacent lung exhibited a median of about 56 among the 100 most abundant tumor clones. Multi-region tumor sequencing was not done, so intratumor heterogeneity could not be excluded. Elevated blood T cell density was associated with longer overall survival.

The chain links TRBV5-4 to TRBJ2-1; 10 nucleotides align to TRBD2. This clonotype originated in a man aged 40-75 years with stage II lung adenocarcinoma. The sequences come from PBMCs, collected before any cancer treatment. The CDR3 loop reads CASRPGASGSNEQFF. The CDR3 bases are TGTGCCAGCAGGCCCGGGGCTAGCGGGAGCAATGAGCAGTTCTTC.